A single sample is the source of the 16 T cell receptor beta chains below, sequenced in a study of patients and donors after allogeneic stem cell transplantation. TCRdb redid the calling of the RT-PCR reads with MiXCR, one entry per CDR3 protein. The data hold over 150,000 distinct CDR3 sequences, with roughly two fifths observed a single time. The sequenced material came from blood, either unsorted or a sorted T cell fraction (not recorded which). All receptors derive from a human donor who was either an allogeneic HSCT recipient or a stem cell or donor lymphocyte infusion donor (not recorded which). It is not recorded whose cells these are; they may come from a transplant donor.

This clonotype occurred a few times. V is TRBV29-1 and J is TRBJ1-2; TRBD1 aligns across 8 bases. V trimming: 3 bases; J trimming: 8 bases; junction bases outside the gene matches: 11. The CDR3 consists of 14 residues. Germline V gives CDR1 SQVTM, CDR2 ANQGSEA. The CDR3 bases are TGCAGCGTTGAGGGTCGGCAGGGGGCGCGAGGCTACACCTTC. It translates to CSVEGRQGARGYTF.

A few counts support this clonotype. The gene calls are TRBV5-1 and TRBJ1-2; TRBD1 is a possible D gene (5 bases). Trimming removed 6 bases at V and 8 bases at J, with 20 bases between. The CDR3 spans 14 residues. The germline V gene encodes CDR1 SGHRS and CDR2 YFSETQ. The CDR3 DNA reads TGCGCCAGCACCTGGGACCCGACGGCCTCGGGCTACACCTTC. Translation gives CASTWDPTASGYTF.

The chain uses TRBV7-9 and TRBJ1-4; perhaps TRBD1 as D (5 bases). Trimming removed 2 bases at V and 7 bases at J, with 11 bases between. CDR1 is SEHNR and CDR2 is FQNEAQ in the germline V gene (reference sequence). This CDR3 spans 14 amino acids. CDR3 region: CASSLRGTGEKLFF. The CDR3 region has the DNA TGTGCCAGCAGCTTAAGAGGGACGGGTGAAAAACTGTTTTTT.

This clonotype was detected a few times. This chain uses TRBV4-1 with TRBJ1-2; D is ambiguous. CDR3 size: 15 residues. Germline V lookup: CDR1 MGHRA, CDR2 YSYEKL. V lost 0 bases and J 3 bases, leaving 11 bases between the germline ends. CDR3 region: CASSQDRAIDYGYTF. DNA of the CDR3: TGCGCCAGCAGCCAAGATAGGGCAATTGACTATGGCTACACCTTC.

The chain has TRBV25-1 and TRBJ1-6, with 10 bases that match TRBD1. Germline V gene sequence: CDR1 MGHDK, CDR2 SYGVNS. Unmatched junction bases numbered 7, after V lost 3 bases and J lost 8 bases. There are 16 residues in the CDR3. CDR3 residues: CASSEFRTGGYSPLHF. The CDR3 DNA reads as TGTGCCAGCAGTGAGTTCCGGACAGGGGGATATTCACCCCTCCACTTT.

The V call is TRBV5-1, the J call TRBJ1-1; no clear D. Germline values: CDR1 SGHRS, CDR2 YFSETQ. The germline V and J ends were trimmed by 0 bases and 0 bases, with 12 bases remaining between them. The CDR3 contains 16 residues. DNA of the CDR3: TGCGCCAGCAGCTTGGGGTCAGCCCCGATGAACACTGAAGCTTTCTTT. Translation gives CASSLGSAPMNTEAFF.

The chain recombines TRBV19 with TRBJ2-1; D not certain. The V gene's germline CDR1 is LNHDA and CDR2 SQIVND (reference sequence). The CDR3 sequence is 16 residues long. The V gene lost 7 bases and the J gene lost 2 bases, with 18 bases spanning the gap. The CDR3 region is CASKASATVTYNEQFF. The CDR3 coding sequence is TGTGCCAGTAAGGCGTCTGCCACAGTTACCTACAATGAGCAGTTCTTC.

This clonotype has only a few counts. CDR3 nucleotide sequence: TGCGCCAGCAGCTCCCCGGGACCCCTCACAGATACGCAGTATTTT. Its translation is CASSSPGPLTDTQYF. The V gene is TRBV5-1, the J gene TRBJ2-3; TRBD1 or TRBD2 may be the D gene (5 bases each). Germline CDR1 is SGHRS and CDR2 is YFSETQ. There are 15 residues in the CDR3. V was pared by 3 bases and J by 2 bases, with 13 bases between.

The chain links TRBV12-3 or TRBV12-4 to TRBJ1-6; 7 positions agree with TRBD1. V trimming: 6 bases; J trimming: 7 bases; junction bases outside the gene matches: 6. This CDR3 comprises 14 residues. The CDR3, as DNA: TGTGCCAGCAGCCGGGGACAGCCAAATTCACCCCTCCACTTT. Encoded protein: CASSRGQPNSPLHF.

The CDR3 loop reads CASTQSPVGSYNEQFF. As DNA, the CDR3 is TGTGCCAGCACCCAGAGCCCAGTGGGGTCCTACAATGAGCAGTTCTTC. This chain connects TRBV27 to TRBJ2-1; D is unclear. CDR3 length equals 16 residues. Trimming took off 7 bases at V and 1 base at J, with 17 bases between the two ends. Germline lookup yields CDR1 MNHEY and CDR2 SMNVEV (reference sequence).

The chain is built from TRBV12-3 or TRBV12-4 and TRBJ1-1; D is unresolved. The CDR3 loop spans 14 amino acids. V lost 1 base, J lost 0 bases, and 6 bases lay in between. CDR3 coding DNA: TGTGCCAGCAGTTTAGGTCGTGTGAACACTGAAGCTTTCTTT. Amino acids: CASSLGRVNTEAFF.

The rearrangement uses TRBV6-1 and TRBJ2-3; 10 positions match TRBD2. Per the germline V gene, CDR1 is MNHNS and CDR2 is SASEGT. Losses at the gene ends were 6 bases for V and 1 base for J; bases not matched to a gene: 1. The CDR3 has 14 residues. CDR3 residues: CASSGTSGTDTQYF. The DNA for the CDR3 is TGTGCCAGCAGCGGGACTAGCGGCACAGATACGCAGTATTTT.

J is TRBJ2-1 and V is TRBV24-1; D ambiguous. From germline, CDR1 is KGHDR and CDR2 SFDVKD. The CDR3 is made up of 14 amino acids. V shed 6 bases and J shed 0 bases, with 8 bases lying between them. The CDR3 DNA sequence: TGTGCCACCAGTAAGTCTAGCTCCTACAATGAGCAGTTCTTC. It encodes CATSKSSSYNEQFF.

The chain recombines TRBV30 with TRBJ2-3, with 9 bases aligning to TRBD1. Germline V gene lookup returns CDR1 GTSNPN and CDR2 SVGIG (reference sequence). The CDR3 runs to 14 residues. V lost 1 base, J lost 4 bases, and 3 bases stayed unmatched. The DNA for the CDR3 is TGTGCCTGGAGTGCGGGACAGGGAGCAGATACGCAGTATTTT. Amino acids: CAWSAGQGADTQYF. The variable domain in full, with the rest retrieved from reference TRBV30 and TRBJ2-3, is SQTIHQWPATLVQPVGSPLSLECTVEGTSNPNLYWYRQAAGRGLQLLFYSVGIGQISSEVPQNLSASRPQDRQFILSSKKLLLSDSGFYLCAWSAGQGADTQYFGPGTRLTVL.

Only a few counts were recorded for this clonotype. CDR3 in amino acids: CASRASSYEQYF. DNA for the CDR3: TGTGCCAGTAGGGCCAGCTCCTACGAGCAGTACTTC. The gene calls are TRBV19 and TRBJ2-7; D is ambiguous. The CDR3 has 12 amino acids. Trimming left V 6 bases short and J 0 bases short, with 6 bases between. Germline values: CDR1 LNHDA, CDR2 SQIVND (reference sequence).

The V call is TRBV9, the J call TRBJ2-5, with 7 positions matching TRBD2. Germline loops: CDR1 SGDLS, CDR2 YYNGEE. Germline trimming cut 1 base from V and 4 bases from J; bases unmatched to any gene: 10. This CDR3 has 16 amino acids. The CDR3 DNA sequence: TGTGCCAGCAGCGTATCGGAGCGGGATCGCCGAGAGACCCAGTACTTC. As protein: CASSVSERDRRETQYF.